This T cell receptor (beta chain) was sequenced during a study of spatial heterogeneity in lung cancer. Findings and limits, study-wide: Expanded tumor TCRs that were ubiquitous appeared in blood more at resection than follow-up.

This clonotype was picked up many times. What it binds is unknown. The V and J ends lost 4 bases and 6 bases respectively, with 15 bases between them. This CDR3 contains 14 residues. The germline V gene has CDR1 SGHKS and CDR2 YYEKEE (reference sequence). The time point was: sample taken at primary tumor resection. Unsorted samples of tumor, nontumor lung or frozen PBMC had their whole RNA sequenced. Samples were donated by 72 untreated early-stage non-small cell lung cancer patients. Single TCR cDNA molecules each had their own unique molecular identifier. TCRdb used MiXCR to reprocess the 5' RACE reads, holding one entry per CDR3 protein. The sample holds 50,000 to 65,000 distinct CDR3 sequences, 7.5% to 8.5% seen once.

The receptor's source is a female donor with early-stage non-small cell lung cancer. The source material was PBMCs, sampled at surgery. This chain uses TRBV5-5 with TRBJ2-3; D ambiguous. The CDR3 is CASSPQGVSDTQYF. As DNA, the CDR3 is TGTGCCAGCAGCCCCCAAGGCGTGAGCGATACGCAGTATTTT. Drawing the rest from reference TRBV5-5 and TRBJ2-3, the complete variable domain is DAGVTQSPTHLIKTRGQQVTLRCSPISGHKSVSWYQQVLGQGPQFIFQYYEKEERGRGNFPDRFSARQFPNYSSELNVNALLLGDSALYLCASSPQGVSDTQYFGPGTRLTVL.